This TCR beta chain was obtained from a study of blood T cell repertoires in COVID-19. Study as a whole: COVID-19 samples, acute and convalescent, were from the United States, Italy and Spain. Sources were T cells, B-cell-depleted T cells, or PBMCs; the material itself was cDNA or gDNA.

In the source study's methods: Quantification of nucleated cells was approximated via reference gene primer amplification. Repertoires were generated with immunoSEQ multiplex PCR, while TCRdb's copy carries only in-frame clones and drops some. The DNA gave D and trimming, while V, J and clone size come from that table. Of approximately 250,000 clones detected, around 80% appear once; the ten largest clones hold about 1.4%. Losses at the gene ends were 1 base for V and 2 bases for J; bases not matched to a gene: 16. Per the germline V gene, CDR1 is LGHNT and CDR2 is FRNRAP. This CDR3 is built from 20 residues. In this sample, this clone turned up a few times.

The sequence derives from a woman aged 40 to 49 who had recovered from COVID-19. Sequencing was performed on peripheral blood. The chain is built from TRBV12-5 and TRBJ2-2; 7 bases agree with TRBD1. CDR3 in amino acids: CASGLAPFPGDRDNTGELFF. The CDR3 DNA reads as TGTGCTAGTGGTTTGGCCCCGTTTCCGGGCGACAGGGACAACACCGGGGAGCTGTTTTTT.